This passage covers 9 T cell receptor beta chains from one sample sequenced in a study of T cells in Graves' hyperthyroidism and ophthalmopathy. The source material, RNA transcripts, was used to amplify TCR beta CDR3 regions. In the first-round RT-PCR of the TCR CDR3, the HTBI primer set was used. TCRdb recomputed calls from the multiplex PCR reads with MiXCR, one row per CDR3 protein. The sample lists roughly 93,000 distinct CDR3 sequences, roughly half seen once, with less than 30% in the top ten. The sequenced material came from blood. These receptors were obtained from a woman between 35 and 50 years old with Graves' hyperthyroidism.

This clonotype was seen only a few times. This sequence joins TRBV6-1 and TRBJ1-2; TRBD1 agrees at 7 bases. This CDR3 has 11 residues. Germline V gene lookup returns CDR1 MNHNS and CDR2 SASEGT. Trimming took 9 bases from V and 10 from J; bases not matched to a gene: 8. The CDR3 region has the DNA TGTGCCAGTAGACAGGGCTTCGACTACACCTTC. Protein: CASRQGFDYTF.

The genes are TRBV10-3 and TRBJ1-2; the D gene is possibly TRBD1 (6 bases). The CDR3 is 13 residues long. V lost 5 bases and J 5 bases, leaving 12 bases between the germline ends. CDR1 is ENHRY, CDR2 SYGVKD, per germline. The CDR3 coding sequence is TGTGCCATCAGTTGGGAAACAGGGTATGGCTACACCTTC. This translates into CAISWETGYGYTF.

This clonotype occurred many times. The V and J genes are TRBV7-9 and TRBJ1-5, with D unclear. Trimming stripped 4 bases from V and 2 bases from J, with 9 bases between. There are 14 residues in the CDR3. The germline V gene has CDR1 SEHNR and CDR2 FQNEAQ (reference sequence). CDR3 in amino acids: CASSWEGGNQPQHF. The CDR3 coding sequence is TGTGCCAGCAGCTGGGAAGGAGGCAATCAGCCCCAGCATTTT. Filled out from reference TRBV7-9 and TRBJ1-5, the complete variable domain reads DTGVSQNPRHKITKRGQNVTFRCDPISEHNRLYWYRQTLGQGPEFLTYFQNEAQLEKSRLLSDRFSAERPKGSFSTLEIQRTEQGDSAMYLCASSWEGGNQPQHFGDGTRLSIL.

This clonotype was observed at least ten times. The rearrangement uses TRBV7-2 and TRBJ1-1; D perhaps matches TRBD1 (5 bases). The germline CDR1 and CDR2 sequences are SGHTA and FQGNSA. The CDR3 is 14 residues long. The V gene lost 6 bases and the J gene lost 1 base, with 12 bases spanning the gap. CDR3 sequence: CASSLGGGNTEAFF. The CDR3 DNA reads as TGTGCCAGCAGTTTGGGGGGTGGGAACACTGAAGCTTTCTTT.

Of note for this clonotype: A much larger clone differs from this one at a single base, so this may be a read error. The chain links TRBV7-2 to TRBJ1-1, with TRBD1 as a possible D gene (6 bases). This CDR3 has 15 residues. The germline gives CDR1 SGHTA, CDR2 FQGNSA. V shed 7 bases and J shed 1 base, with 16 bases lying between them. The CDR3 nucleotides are TGTGCCAGCAACCAGACCGGGACACGGAACACTGAAGCTTTCTTT. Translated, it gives CASNQTGTRNTEAFF.

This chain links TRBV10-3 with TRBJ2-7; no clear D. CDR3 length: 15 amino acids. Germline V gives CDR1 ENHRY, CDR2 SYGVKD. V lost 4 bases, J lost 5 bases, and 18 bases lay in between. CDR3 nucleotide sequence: TGTGCCATCAGTGCGTCCGTCGCAACAAGGAACGAGCAGTACTTC. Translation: CAISASVATRNEQYF.

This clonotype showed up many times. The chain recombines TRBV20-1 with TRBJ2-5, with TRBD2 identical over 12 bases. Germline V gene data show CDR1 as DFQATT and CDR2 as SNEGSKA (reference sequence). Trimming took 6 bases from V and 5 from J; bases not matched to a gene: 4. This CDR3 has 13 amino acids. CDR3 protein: CSAGLAGTETQYF. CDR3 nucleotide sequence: TGCAGTGCCGGACTAGCGGGAACGGAGACCCAGTACTTC.

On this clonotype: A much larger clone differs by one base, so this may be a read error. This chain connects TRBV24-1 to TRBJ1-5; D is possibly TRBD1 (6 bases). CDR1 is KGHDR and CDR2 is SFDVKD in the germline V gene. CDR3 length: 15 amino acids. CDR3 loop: CAASETGRPNQPQHF. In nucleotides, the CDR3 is TGTGCCGCCAGTGAAACAGGGAGACCGAATCAGCCCCAGCATTTT.

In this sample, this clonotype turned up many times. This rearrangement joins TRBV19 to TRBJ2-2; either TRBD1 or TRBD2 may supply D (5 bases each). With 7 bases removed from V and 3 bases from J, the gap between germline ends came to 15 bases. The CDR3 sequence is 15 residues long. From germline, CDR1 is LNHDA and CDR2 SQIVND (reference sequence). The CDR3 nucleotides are TGTGCCAGTACAAGGGGAGTCTGGTACACCGGGGAGCTGTTTTTT. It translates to CASTRGVWYTGELFF.